Each of the 26 T cell receptor beta chains below was sequenced from the same sample in a study of shared clonotypes between healthy human individuals (dated by TCRdb to about 2020). The library was built by means of the immunoSEQ multiplex PCR assay. Sourced from immuneACCESS, this table was stored by TCRdb with only in-frame sequences that have V and J called. A share of the clones is absent; for the studies checked, an unresolved V gene accounts for under half, and the remainder has no known explanation. The sample has roughly 170,000 clones on record, 65% to 70% of them singletons. Less than 11% of the sample rests with the top ten. The sample consisted of memory CD4+ T cells sorted from blood. The cell subset or site label on this specimen signifies: CD45RA-negative fraction. Every receptor here comes from a man aged 25-40 years in good health.

Concerning this clone itself: Germline and junction disagree at one end, which may indicate a read error. The genes are TRBV6-5 and TRBJ2-5; 7 bases map to TRBD2. CDR3 length equals 14 residues. The V gene's germline CDR1 is MNHEY and CDR2 SVGAGI. The chain's CDR3 is CASSRTSFQGTQYF. The CDR3 nucleotides read TGTGCCAGCAGTCGGACTAGTTTCCAAGGGACCCAGTACTTC.

The chain carries TRBV20-1 and TRBJ2-5; unclear D gene. V was cut by 5 bases and J by 1 base, with 2 bases left in between. The germline CDR1 and CDR2 sequences are DFQATT and SNEGSKA (reference sequence). This CDR3 region has 10 residues. The CDR3 reads CSARQETQYF. CDR3 DNA sequence: TGCAGTGCTCGCCAAGAGACCCAGTACTTC.

The chain combines TRBV2 with TRBJ1-1, with D hard to call. CDR3 length: 15 residues. Per germline, CDR1 SNHLY and CDR2 FYNNEI. V was trimmed by 2 bases and J by 1 base, leaving 11 bases between them. The CDR3 spells CASSEWGGENTEAFF. In DNA, the CDR3 is TGTGCCAGCAGTGAATGGGGAGGTGAGAACACTGAAGCTTTCTTT.

The genes are TRBV5-5 and TRBJ2-3; the match to TRBD2 covers 10 bases. V lost 4 bases and J lost 4; bases outside the gene matches: 9. This CDR3 is built from 16 residues. Germline V gene sequence: CDR1 SGHKS, CDR2 YYEKEE (reference sequence). CDR3 in amino acids: CASSRNSGRLADTQYF. CDR3 DNA sequence: TGTGCCAGCAGCAGAAATAGCGGGAGGTTGGCAGATACGCAGTATTTT.

The chain employs TRBV7-8 and TRBJ1-5, with D possibly TRBD1 on 5 matching bases. Trimming shortened V by 3 bases and J by 4 bases, and 10 bases separated the two germline ends. The germline CDR1 and CDR2 sequences are SGHVS and FQNEAQ. The CDR3 covers 14 residues. The chain's CDR3 is CASSFYQGNQPQHF. The CDR3 DNA sequence: TGTGCCAGCAGCTTTTATCAGGGTAATCAGCCCCAGCATTTT.

The rearrangement links TRBV7-2 to TRBJ2-7; no clear D. Germline loops: CDR1 SGHTA, CDR2 FQGNSA. V was shortened by 5 bases and J by 3 bases, with 14 bases between the two germline ends. The CDR3 contains 14 residues. CDR3 DNA: TGTGCCAGCAGCCCCGCCGCCCAGATCTACGAGCAGTACTTC. The encoded protein is CASSPAAQIYEQYF.

This clone came up a few times. V usage is TRBV29-1 and J usage is TRBJ2-1; 9 positions agree with TRBD1. V was clipped by 4 bases and J by 7 bases; unmatched bases: 11. CDR3 length: 15 amino acids. The germline gives CDR1 SQVTM, CDR2 ANQGSEA. CDR3 nucleotide sequence: TGCAGCGTTGGTGGTTGGGGACAGGGTAAGAATGAGCAGTTCTTC. As protein: CSVGGWGQGKNEQFF.

CDR3: CAWSTSGTGGEKLFF. DNA of the CDR3: TGTGCCTGGAGTACCTCCGGGACAGGGGGTGAAAAACTGTTTTTT. The J gene is TRBJ1-4, the V gene TRBV30; 11 positions agree with TRBD1. CDR3 length: 15 residues. With V trimmed by 2 bases and J by 7 bases, 6 bases remained unmatched. From germline, CDR1 is GTSNPN and CDR2 SVGIG (reference sequence).

V usage is TRBV5-6 and J usage is TRBJ2-3; D is unclear. Trimming took off 3 bases at V and 6 bases at J, with 23 bases between the two ends. Germline V CDR1 and CDR2: SGHDT, YYEEEE. This CDR3 comprises 17 residues. The CDR3 loop reads CASSSYSGRDARDTQYF. Here the CDR3 DNA reads TGTGCCAGCAGCTCCTATTCTGGAAGGGATGCAAGGGATACGCAGTATTTT. The whole variable domain, remainder taken from reference TRBV5-6 and TRBJ2-3, is DAGVTQSPTHLIKTRGQQVTLRCSPKSGHDTVSWYQQALGQGPQFIFQYYEEEERQRGNFPDRFSGHQFPNYSSELNVNALLLGDSALYLCASSSYSGRDARDTQYFGPGTRLTVL.

V usage is TRBV4-1 and J usage is TRBJ1-1; D uncertain. The V end lost 4 bases, the J end lost 1 base, and 13 bases lay between the germline ends. Germline CDR1 and CDR2: MGHRA and YSYEKL. The CDR3 length is 15 residues. The CDR3: CASSPRQEWNTEAFF. The CDR3 bases are TGCGCCAGCAGCCCTAGACAAGAGTGGAACACTGAAGCTTTCTTT.

The chain uses TRBV6-1 and TRBJ1-5, with 7 bases fitting TRBD1. The CDR3 has 12 amino acids. The V and J ends lost 7 bases and 7 bases, in that order; junction bases with no gene match: 4. CDR1 and CDR2 from the germline V gene are MNHNS and SASEGT. The CDR3, as DNA: TGTGCCAGCAACACAGGGGTCCAGCCCCAGCATTTT. It encodes CASNTGVQPQHF.

The V and J genes are TRBV7-9 and TRBJ2-5; 16 bases line up with TRBD2. Germline CDR1 and CDR2: SEHNR and FQNEAQ (reference sequence). The CDR3 has 15 residues. With V trimmed by 4 bases and J by 7 bases, 3 bases remained unmatched. DNA of the CDR3: TGTGCCAGCAGCTGGGGGACTAGCGGGAGGGTGACCCAGTACTTC. This gives the protein CASSWGTSGRVTQYF.

This clone has at least ten counts. The rearrangement links TRBV27 to TRBJ2-7, with TRBD1 matching 7 bases. The CDR3 sequence is 13 residues long. The J segment lost 2 bases and the V segment lost 7 bases, leaving 5 bases of the junction unmatched. Germline CDR1 reads MNHEY; CDR2 reads SMNVEV (reference sequence). The DNA of the CDR3 is TGTGCCAGCAACACAGGGGAAACCTACGAGCAGTACTTC. The encoded protein is CASNTGETYEQYF.

The rearrangement joins TRBV18 to TRBJ1-1; 8 bases are a match to TRBD1. Germline V lookup: CDR1 KGHSH, CDR2 LQKENI. The V gene end was trimmed by 3 bases and the J gene end by 6 bases; junction bases not matched to a gene: 6. CDR3 length equals 14 residues. DNA of the CDR3: TGTGCCAGCTCACCTGCAACAGGGGGATCTGAAGCTTTCTTT. It is translated as CASSPATGGSEAFF. The variable domain in full, completed from reference TRBV18 and TRBJ1-1, reads NAGVMQNPRHLVRRRGQEARLRCSPMKGHSHVYWYRQLPEEGLKFMVYLQKENIIDESGMPKERFSAEFPKEGPSILRIQQVVRGDSAAYFCASSPATGGSEAFFGQGTRLTVV.

The V call is TRBV5-1, the J call TRBJ2-3; TRBD2 is a possible D gene (5 bases). The V end lost 0 bases, the J end lost 2 bases, and 10 bases lay between the germline ends. The germline gives CDR1 SGHRS, CDR2 YFSETQ. The CDR3 is 15 amino acids. In DNA form, the CDR3 reads TGCGCCAGCAGCTTGGGGACTCCTATCACAGATACGCAGTATTTT. Amino acid sequence: CASSLGTPITDTQYF.

This sequence joins TRBV11-2 and TRBJ1-2, with a possible D match to TRBD1 (6 bases). This CDR3 region has 12 residues. V gave up 2 bases and J gave up 8 bases, with 9 bases separating them. CDR1 is SGHAT and CDR2 is FQNNGV in the germline V gene. This chain's CDR3 is CASSLQGRGYTF. The CDR3 DNA sequence: TGTGCCAGCAGCTTACAGGGGAGGGGCTACACCTTC.

About this clone itself: The same CDR3 is also encoded by other DNA sequences in this sample. The chain employs TRBV29-1 and TRBJ2-1; 11 bases agree with TRBD2. CDR3 size: 12 residues. CDR1 and CDR2 (germline): SQVTM, ANQGSEA. V lost 5 bases to trimming and J lost 6 bases; unmatched junction nucleotides: 0. CDR3 coding DNA: TGCAGCGTTACTAGCGGGAGCAATGAGCAGTTCTTC. Amino acid sequence: CSVTSGSNEQFF.

The genes are TRBV5-6 and TRBJ2-1; TRBD1 is a possible D gene (6 bases). The length of the CDR3 is 14 residues. Trimming pared 4 bases from V and 4 bases from J, leaving 12 bases between. CDR1 and CDR2 from the germline V gene are SGHDT and YYEEEE. CDR3 DNA: TGTGCCAGCAGCCACAGGGTATCGTACAATGAGCAGTTCTTC. This translates into CASSHRVSYNEQFF.

V usage is TRBV6-6 and J usage is TRBJ2-5; D might be TRBD1 or TRBD2, each matching 5 bases. The V end lost 5 bases, the J end lost 2 bases, and 9 bases lay between the germline ends. The germline CDR1 and CDR2 sequences are MNHNY and SVGAGI (reference sequence). This CDR3 has 13 residues. The CDR3, as DNA: TGTGCCAGCAGTGGGACGCTACAAGAGACCCAGTACTTC. It yields the protein CASSGTLQETQYF.

The chain recombines TRBV7-6 with TRBJ2-3, with a weak D call TRBD2 (6 bases). Looked up from germline, CDR1 is SGHVS and CDR2 is FNYEAQ. The CDR3 runs to 15 residues. Trimming pared 3 bases from V and 4 bases from J, leaving 14 bases between. In DNA, the CDR3 is TGTGCCAGCAGCTTCGGCTCATGGGAGGCAGATACGCAGTATTTT. Its protein product is CASSFGSWEADTQYF.

With regard to this clone: This sequence is one base from a far larger clone and is likely a read error. The rearrangement links TRBV5-1 to TRBJ2-3; D call uncertain. The CDR3 is 15 amino acids. V dropped 0 bases and J dropped 2 bases, with 10 bases sitting between them. CDR1 SGHRS and CDR2 YFSETQ come from the germline V gene. The CDR3 DNA reads TGCGCCAGCAGCTTGGAGCAGGAAAACACAGATACGCAGTATTTT. Translation gives CASSLEQENTDTQYF.

The CDR3, as DNA: TGTGCCAGCAGTGAATCGATCGGGAGGGCCCACGAGCAGTACTTC. Translating gives CASSESIGRAHEQYF. The chain combines TRBV6-1 with TRBJ2-7; 8 bases align to TRBD2. J gave up 5 bases and V 2 bases, and 8 bases lay outside the gene matches. The germline CDR1 and CDR2 sequences are MNHNS and SASEGT. The CDR3 is made up of 15 amino acids.

This sequence joins TRBV6-5 and TRBJ1-2, with TRBD1 as a possible D gene (6 bases). V lost 7 bases to trimming and J lost 4 bases, with 13 bases between them. The CDR3 covers 13 residues. Germline CDR1 MNHEY, CDR2 SVGAGI. The CDR3: CASNQGLGYGYTF. The CDR3 coding sequence is TGTGCCAGCAACCAGGGGCTCGGCTATGGCTACACCTTC.

V usage is TRBV5-1 and J usage is TRBJ1-5, with D unclear. The germline gives CDR1 SGHRS, CDR2 YFSETQ. V was cut by 1 base and J by 0 bases, with 14 bases left in between. The CDR3 length is 17 residues. In DNA form, the CDR3 reads TGCGCCAGCAGCTTGATAGTATCGCAAAATAGCAATCAGCCCCAGCATTTT. Its translation is CASSLIVSQNSNQPQHF.

The CDR3 DNA follows: TGTGCCAGCAGCTTAGATCTTAAGATTCCTGAGCAGTTCTTC. Translated, it gives CASSLDLKIPEQFF. V is TRBV11-2 and J is TRBJ2-1; D uncertain. This CDR3 is built from 14 residues. The V end lost 0 bases, the J end lost 9 bases, and 12 bases lay between the germline ends. Germline V CDR1 and CDR2: SGHAT, FQNNGV.

The genes are TRBV5-1 and TRBJ2-1; 13 bases match TRBD2. This CDR3 region has 18 residues. Germline V lookup: CDR1 SGHRS, CDR2 YFSETQ. Unmatched junction bases numbered 4, after V lost 0 bases and J lost 1 base. The CDR3 loop reads CASSLGGLAGTSYNEQFF. The CDR3 region has the DNA TGCGCCAGCAGCTTGGGGGGACTAGCGGGGACATCCTACAATGAGCAGTTCTTC.